A selection of T cell receptor beta chains follows, all from one sample in a study of blood T cell repertoires in COVID-19. Assay: immunoSEQ multiplex PCR; the TCRdb copy retains only in-frame clones and omits some. The sample consists of approximately 250,000 clones, around 90% of them appearing once. Sequencing was done on a sample of PBMCs or T cells enriched from blood (not recorded which). These receptors all stem from a man aged 40-55 years who had been exposed to COVID-19. CDR3s include the opening cysteine and the closing phenylalanine or tryptophan. D genes are given only for firm matches. Clone size is shown for a subset of rows, as once, few, many or a class of expanded clone.

TRBJ1-3	NA	TRBV27	NA	CASSLSYQGRFSGNTIYF	TGTGCCAGCAGTTTAAGTTACCAGGGTCGTTTCTCTGGAAACACCATATATTTT
TRBJ2-5	TRBD1	TRBV7-9	NA	CASSSHRGLGTQYF	TGTGCCAGCAGCTCACACAGGGGGCTCGGGACCCAGTACTTC
TRBJ1-2	NA	TRBV4-3	NA	CASSQDTGLNYGYTF	TGCGCCAGCAGCCAAGATACAGGGCTTAACTATGGCTACACCTTC
TRBJ2-2	NA	TRBV2	NA	CASRKDGANTGELFF	TGTGCCAGCAGGAAAGACGGGGCGAACACCGGGGAGCTGTTTTTT
TRBJ2-1	TRBD2	TRBV10-3	once	CAISGPLAGGEYEQFF	TGTGCCATCAGTGGACCACTAGCGGGAGGGGAATACGAGCAGTTCTTC
TRBJ2-3	TRBD2	TRBV5-1	NA	CASSLDSGSRAQYF	TGCGCCAGCAGCTTGGACAGCGGGAGTCGGGCGCAGTATTTT
TRBJ1-4	TRBD1	TRBV24-1	NA	CATSEHGTGEGFSEKLFF	TGTGCCACCAGTGAACATGGGACAGGGGAGGGATTCAGTGAAAAACTGTTTTTT
TRBJ2-3	NA	TRBV10-3	NA	CAISAADTDTQYF	TGTGCCATCAGTGCTGCGGATACAGATACGCAGTATTTT
TRBJ2-5	TRBD2	TRBV10-3	NA	CAISDPGAGGETQYF	TGTGCCATCAGTGACCCCGGGGCGGGAGGAGAGACCCAGTACTTC
TRBJ1-3	TRBD1	TRBV5-5	NA	CASSLGQGAGNTIYF	TGTGCCAGCAGCTTGGGACAGGGTGCTGGAAACACCATATATTTT
TRBJ2-7	TRBD2	TRBV24-1	once	CATSDSDSREFHEQYF	TGTGCCACCAGTGATTCGGACTCGCGGGAGTTCCATGAGCAGTACTTC
TRBJ1-6	NA	TRBV5-1	NA	CASSLGQDNSPLHF	TGCGCCAGCAGCTTGGGACAGGATAATTCACCCCTCCACTTT
TRBJ1-5	NA	TRBV30	NA	CAWSVQSNQPQHF	TGTGCCTGGAGTGTACAATCAAATCAGCCCCAGCATTTT
TRBJ1-6	NA	TRBV2	NA	CASRVEGGSPLHF	TGTGCCAGCAGGGTCGAAGGCGGCTCACCCCTCCACTTT
TRBJ2-2	TRBD1	TRBV6-1	NA	CASSEGDRGELFF	TGTGCCAGCAGTGAAGGGGACAGGGGGGAGCTGTTTTTT
TRBJ2-5	NA	TRBV5-4	NA	CASSSRQNQETQYF	TGTGCCAGCAGCTCAAGACAGAACCAAGAGACCCAGTACTTC
TRBJ2-7	NA	TRBV28	NA	CASSFPTGGVDYEQYF	TGTGCCAGCAGTTTCCCCACGGGGGGCGTTGACTACGAGCAGTACTTC
TRBJ2-3	NA	TRBV4-3	NA	CASSQDRGTDTQYF	TGCGCCAGCAGCCAAGATAGGGGGACAGATACGCAGTATTTT
TRBJ2-1	TRBD2	TRBV5-1	NA	CASSPGTSGSNEQFF	TGCGCCAGCAGCCCCGGGACTAGCGGGAGTAATGAGCAGTTCTTC
TRBJ2-2	TRBD2	TRBV5-5	NA	CASSLLAVELFF	TGTGCCAGCAGCTTACTAGCGGTGGAGCTGTTTTTT
TRBJ1-1	NA	TRBV18	NA	CASSPLVQSAYTEAFF	TGTGCCAGCTCACCATTGGTCCAGAGCGCCTACACTGAAGCTTTCTTT
TRBJ2-2	NA	TRBV6-4	NA	CASSVSVSNTGELFF	TGTGCCAGCAGTGTTTCGGTCTCGAACACCGGGGAGCTGTTTTTT
TRBJ1-1	NA	TRBV10-3	NA	CAISEFGGTEAFF	TGTGCCATCAGTGAGTTTGGGGGGACTGAAGCTTTCTTT
TRBJ1-2	TRBD1	TRBV11-2	NA	CASSFGGRITGGGYGYTF	TGTGCCAGCAGCTTCGGAGGGCGCATTACAGGGGGGGGATATGGCTACACCTTC
TRBJ2-7	TRBD1	TRBV7-9	NA	CASSPLDRGRAGEQYF	TGTGCCAGCAGCCCCCTGGACAGGGGGCGGGCGGGCGAGCAGTACTTC
TRBJ2-3	NA	TRBV5-1	NA	CASSQQVTGTDTQYF	TGCGCCAGCAGCCAACAGGTGACCGGCACAGATACGCAGTATTTT
TRBJ1-1	NA	TRBV6-5	NA	CASSYSTGGAFTEAFF	TGTGCCAGCAGTTACTCAACGGGGGGCGCGTTCACTGAAGCTTTCTTT
TRBJ2-3	TRBD2	TRBV5-1	NA	CASSLMGLAGTTDTQYF	TGCGCCAGCAGCCTGATGGGACTAGCGGGGACCACAGATACGCAGTATTTT
TRBJ2-7	TRBD1	TRBV24-1	NA	CATSDPRTGGLGEQYF	TGTGCCACCAGTGATCCCCGGACAGGGGGCCTCGGCGAGCAGTACTTC
TRBJ1-4	TRBD1	TRBV27	NA	CASSRDRVNEKLFF	TGTGCCAGCAGCAGAGACAGGGTTAATGAAAAACTGTTTTTT
TRBJ2-7	NA	TRBV4-1	NA	CASSQAVLSYEQYF	TGCGCCAGCAGCCAAGCGGTCCTATCCTACGAGCAGTACTTC
TRBJ2-1	NA	TRBV11-3	NA	CASSSQRLLWEQFF	TGTGCCAGCAGCTCCCAGCGCCTCCTTTGGGAGCAGTTCTTC
TRBJ2-2	NA	TRBV11-2	NA	CASSSVGGVGELFF	TGTGCCAGCAGCAGCGTGGGGGGAGTCGGGGAGCTGTTTTTT
TRBJ2-5	NA	TRBV9	NA	CASSVQGGQETQYF	TGTGCCAGCAGCGTACAGGGGGGACAAGAGACCCAGTACTTC
TRBJ2-5	NA	TRBV9	NA	CASSPTGDETQYF	TGTGCCAGCAGCCCGACGGGGGACGAGACCCAGTACTTC
TRBJ2-7	TRBD1	TRBV7-7	NA	CASSHGDSPNYEQYF	TGTGCCAGCAGCCATGGGGACAGCCCGAACTACGAGCAGTACTTC
TRBJ2-7	NA	TRBV28	NA	CASSFRGPTYEQYF	TGTGCCAGCAGTTTCAGGGGACCGACCTACGAGCAGTACTTC
TRBJ1-5	NA	TRBV15	once	CATSSTYQPQHF	TGTGCCACCAGCTCCACTTATCAGCCCCAGCATTTT
TRBJ2-7	NA	TRBV29-1	NA	CSVEETTWLSYEQYF	TGCAGCGTTGAAGAAACAACCTGGCTCTCCTACGAGCAGTACTTC
TRBJ2-2	NA	TRBV7-9	NA	CARNSRGVTSDTGELFF	TGTGCCAGAAATTCGCGCGGTGTCACTTCTGACACCGGGGAGCTGTTTTTT
TRBJ1-1	NA	TRBV7-9	NA	CASRGPNTEAFF	TGTGCCAGCAGGGGGCCGAACACTGAAGCTTTCTTT
TRBJ1-2	NA	TRBV28	once	CASSLGGPYGYTF	TGTGCCAGCAGTTTAGGAGGTCCTTATGGCTACACCTTC
TRBJ1-1	TRBD1	TRBV28	NA	CASSWGGTGVAFF	TGTGCCAGCAGTTGGGGTGGGACAGGGGTCGCTTTCTTT
TRBJ2-5	TRBD1	TRBV24-1	NA	CATSDRGQGGETQYF	TGTGCCACCAGTGACCGTGGACAGGGTGGGGAGACCCAGTACTTC
TRBJ1-2	NA	TRBV9	NA	CASSPLEGDYGYTF	TGTGCCAGCAGCCCCCTCGAGGGGGACTATGGCTACACCTTC
TRBJ1-2	TRBD1	TRBV19	NA	CASSIVGQGVFSHGYTF	TGTGCCAGTAGTATCGTGGGACAGGGGGTTTTTAGCCATGGCTACACCTTC
TRBJ1-1	NA	TRBV28	NA	CASSPRGKGNTEAFF	TGTGCCAGCAGTCCCAGGGGAAAGGGGAACACTGAAGCTTTCTTT
TRBJ1-5	TRBD1	TRBV6-5	once	CASNPGQGFWQPQHF	TGTGCCAGCAACCCGGGACAGGGTTTCTGGCAGCCCCAGCATTTT
TRBJ1-6	TRBD1	TRBV5-4	NA	CASSSHLGQGDSPLHF	TGTGCCAGCAGCTCCCACCTGGGACAGGGGGATTCACCCCTCCACTTT